The 29 T cell receptor beta chains given below trace back to one sample, sequenced in a study of shared clonotypes between healthy human individuals. Profiling relied on immunoSEQ multiplex PCR, and the TCRdb table lists in-frame clones only, not all of them. Of over a million clones listed, 98% are singletons. The sample comprised naive CD4+ T cells sorted from blood. As to subset: CD45RA+ positively selected. Every receptor here comes from a man between 25 and 39 years old in good health.

The rearrangement links TRBV2 to TRBJ2-7, with 7 bases aligning to TRBD1. The CDR3 has 16 amino acids. Germline V gene lookup returns CDR1 SNHLY and CDR2 FYNNEI. The ends lost 7 bases at V and 3 bases at J; junction bases unmatched: 15. The CDR3 nucleotides are TGTGCCAGCACCGAAGGTCAGGGACAGAGAAACTACGAGCAGTACTTC. Protein sequence: CASTEGQGQRNYEQYF.

This chain connects TRBV6-5 to TRBJ2-7; the D is unclear. CDR3 length: 15 residues. V dropped 0 bases and J dropped 2 bases, with 11 bases sitting between them. CDR1 is MNHEY, CDR2 SVGAGI, per germline. CDR3 region: CASSYSPEQPYEQYF. CDR3 DNA: TGTGCCAGCAGTTACTCCCCGGAACAGCCCTACGAGCAGTACTTC.

The V and J genes are TRBV28 and TRBJ2-3; the match to TRBD2 covers 10 bases. The V gene's germline CDR1 is MDHEN and CDR2 SYDVKM. The CDR3 totals 15 residues. Unmatched junction bases numbered 4, after V lost 4 bases and J lost 3 bases. CDR3 region: CASSSVAGGTDTQYF. CDR3 DNA sequence: TGTGCCAGCAGTTCCGTAGCGGGAGGAACAGATACGCAGTATTTT.

This clone was seen only once. Other DNA sequences in the same sample also yield this CDR3. The chain recombines TRBV11-2 with TRBJ2-5; 14 bases align to TRBD2. V trimming: 3 bases; J trimming: 1 base; junction bases outside the gene matches: 4. CDR3 size: 17 residues. The germline CDR1 and CDR2 sequences are SGHAT and FQNNGV. The CDR3 protein is CASSFGTSGSPQETQYF. The DNA of the CDR3 is TGTGCCAGCAGCTTTGGGACTAGCGGGAGCCCCCAAGAGACCCAGTACTTC.

The chain combines TRBV5-1 with TRBJ2-3, with TRBD1 matching 9 bases. V was pared by 1 base and J by 6 bases, with 9 bases of the junction left unmatched. The CDR3 is made up of 16 amino acids. CDR1 and CDR2 from the germline V gene are SGHRS and YFSETQ. The CDR3 reads CASSLSGQGLSDTQYF. The CDR3 DNA reads as TGCGCCAGCAGCTTGTCGGGACAGGGTTTATCCGATACGCAGTATTTT.

The chain combines TRBV27 with TRBJ1-1; unclear D gene. V was shortened by 2 bases and J by 9 bases, with 16 bases between the two germline ends. Germline CDR1 reads MNHEY; CDR2 reads SMNVEV (reference sequence). The CDR3 covers 14 residues. The CDR3 nucleotides are TGTGCCAGCAGTTTAAAGTCGGTACAAACCCAAGCTTTCTTT. This sequence encodes CASSLKSVQTQAFF.

V gene TRBV7-9 combines with J gene TRBJ2-5; D not resolved. CDR1 and CDR2 from the germline V gene are SEHNR and FQNEAQ (reference sequence). Trimming shortened V by 5 bases and J by 4 bases, and 14 bases separated the two germline ends. The CDR3 loop spans 14 amino acids. The chain's CDR3 is CASSRPWIGETQYF. The CDR3 region has the DNA TGTGCCAGCAGCCGGCCTTGGATTGGAGAGACCCAGTACTTC.

This chain uses TRBV5-4 with TRBJ2-1; D is perhaps TRBD2 (6 bases). The CDR3 contains 14 residues. The germline gives CDR1 SGHNT, CDR2 YYREEE (reference sequence). V dropped 3 bases and J dropped 9 bases, with 16 bases sitting between them. CDR3 amino acids: CASSSPGLVGEQFF. Here the CDR3 DNA reads TGTGCCAGCAGCTCACCGGGACTGGTAGGTGAGCAGTTCTTC.

This rearrangement joins TRBV27 to TRBJ1-2; D is unclear. Germline V lookup: CDR1 MNHEY, CDR2 SMNVEV (reference sequence). This CDR3 is 14 amino acids long. V was pared by 8 bases and J by 0 bases, with 13 bases between. The CDR3 DNA sequence: TGTGCCAGCTCCCAGACTCTAGCTAACTATGGCTACACCTTC. Residues: CASSQTLANYGYTF.

This clone showed up just once. The CDR3 spells CASSVVSGSVNEQFF. Written as DNA, the CDR3 is TGTGCCAGCAGCGTAGTTAGCGGGAGTGTAAATGAGCAGTTCTTC. The rearrangement links TRBV9 to TRBJ2-1, with TRBD2 matching over 9 bases. This CDR3 has 15 residues. Germline lookup yields CDR1 SGDLS and CDR2 YYNGEE. With V trimmed by 0 bases and J by 7 bases, 5 bases remained unmatched.

V gene TRBV7-9 combines with J gene TRBJ2-5, with a tentative D call TRBD2 (8 bases). The V end was cut by 8 bases, the J end by 3 bases, with 28 bases between. This CDR3 region has 18 residues. Germline assignment: CDR1 SEHNR and CDR2 FQNEAQ (reference sequence). The CDR3 region has the DNA TGTGCCAGCCCCCCCCGACAGGGACAGCGGGAGAGGAAAGAGACCCAGTACTTC. It encodes CASPPRQGQRERKETQYF.

The chain has TRBV5-4 and TRBJ2-1, with unresolved D. In germline, CDR1 is SGHNT, CDR2 YYREEE (reference sequence). Between the trimmed V and J ends, which lost 2 bases and 11 bases, there was a span of 14 bases. The CDR3 is 13 amino acids. CDR3 amino acids: CASSFVAELKQFF. The CDR3, as DNA: TGTGCCAGCAGCTTTGTAGCAGAGCTTAAGCAGTTCTTC.

The V and J genes are TRBV6-6 and TRBJ1-1; tentatively, D is TRBD1 (5 bases). CDR3 length: 14 residues. V shed 5 bases and J shed 10 bases, with 20 bases lying between them. Germline V gene data show CDR1 as MNHNY and CDR2 as SVGAGI (reference sequence). The CDR3 DNA reads as TGTGCCAGCAGTCTAGAGGGGCCGTACGTGGGAGCTTTCTTT. It translates to CASSLEGPYVGAFF.

V usage is TRBV6-6 and J usage is TRBJ1-4, with D unclear. CDR1 is MNHNY, CDR2 SVGAGI, per germline (reference sequence). The CDR3 loop spans 15 amino acids. V was pared by 6 bases and J by 5 bases, with 16 bases between. This CDR3 reads CASSPLLVGNEKLFF. The CDR3 nucleotides read TGTGCCAGCAGCCCGCTACTTGTGGGGAATGAAAAACTGTTTTTT.

The chain recombines TRBV5-1 with TRBJ2-1, with 14 nucleotides matching TRBD2. The CDR3 is 19 amino acids. Per germline, CDR1 SGHRS and CDR2 YFSETQ. V was pared by 0 bases and J by 0 bases, with 5 bases of the junction left unmatched. The CDR3 DNA is TGCGCCAGCAGCTTGGCCGGGACTAGCGGGAGAGGCTCCTACAATGAGCAGTTCTTC. This codes for CASSLAGTSGRGSYNEQFF.

This chain connects TRBV7-9 to TRBJ1-2; 7 bases map to TRBD1. This CDR3 region has 12 residues. Germline CDR1 is SEHNR and CDR2 is FQNEAQ (reference sequence). Trimming took 5 bases from V and 8 from J; bases not matched to a gene: 5. The CDR3 DNA reads TGTGCCAGCAGCAAAACAGGGGACGGCTACACCTTC. Protein sequence: CASSKTGDGYTF.

The chain is built from TRBV11-2 and TRBJ2-7, with TRBD1 as a possible D gene (7 bases). V lost 5 bases to trimming and J lost 2 bases, with 13 bases between them. CDR1 is SGHAT, CDR2 FQNNGV, per germline. The CDR3 is made up of 14 amino acids. The CDR3 region is CASSGRDRAYEQYF. The CDR3 DNA is TGTGCCAGCAGCGGGCGGGACAGAGCCTACGAGCAGTACTTC.

Points on this clone: This specimen includes other DNA sequences encoding the same CDR3. The chain is built from TRBV18 and TRBJ2-1; the D is unclear. Germline CDR1 KGHSH, CDR2 LQKENI. The CDR3 spans 12 residues. Deletions cut 3 bases from V and 6 bases from J, with 6 bases between. In nucleotides, the CDR3 is TGTGCCAGCTCACCTTCGGTCAATGAGCAGTTCTTC. It encodes CASSPSVNEQFF.

V gene TRBV7-2 combines with J gene TRBJ2-7; D is uncertain. The CDR3 sequence is 13 residues long. Trimming pared 1 base from V and 4 bases from J, leaving 8 bases between. Looked up from germline, CDR1 is SGHTA and CDR2 is FQGNSA. The DNA of the CDR3 is TGTGCCAGCAGCTTAGAATTTTCGTACGAGCAGTACTTC. This translates into CASSLEFSYEQYF.

The chain uses TRBV10-2 and TRBJ1-4, with D hard to call. The ends were cut back, 7 bases at V and 4 bases at J, with 19 bases in the middle. Germline loops: CDR1 WSHSY, CDR2 SAAADI. The length of the CDR3 is 16 residues. CDR3 sequence reads: CASTGRDWRLNEKLFF. The CDR3, as DNA: TGCGCCAGCACCGGACGGGATTGGAGACTTAATGAAAAACTGTTTTTT.

The V call is TRBV7-2, the J call TRBJ2-7; the D is unclear. The length of the CDR3 is 11 residues. The germline gives CDR1 SGHTA, CDR2 FQGNSA. The germline V and J ends were trimmed by 3 bases and 3 bases, with 3 bases remaining between them. The CDR3 DNA follows: TGTGCCAGCAGCTTCAACTACGAGCAGTACTTC. This translates into CASSFNYEQYF.

This chain joins TRBV4-3 and TRBJ1-5; no reliable D call. Trimming shortened V by 3 bases and J by 1 base, and 10 bases separated the two germline ends. CDR3 size: 15 residues. CDR1 and CDR2 from the germline V gene are LGHNA and YSLEER. This chain's CDR3 is CASSHSRLSNQPQHF. For the CDR3, the DNA is TGCGCCAGCAGCCATTCGCGTCTAAGCAATCAGCCCCAGCATTTT.

The chain links TRBV7-2 to TRBJ2-1; no clear D. The germline V gene encodes CDR1 SGHTA and CDR2 FQGNSA. The V end lost 0 bases, the J end lost 7 bases, and 7 bases lay between the germline ends. The CDR3 loop spans 13 amino acids. In DNA, the CDR3 is TGTGCCAGCAGCTTAGCGACGCGAAATGAGCAGTTCTTC. Translating gives CASSLATRNEQFF.

The chain uses TRBV15 and TRBJ1-2; D gene unclear. Germline values: CDR1 LNHNV, CDR2 YYDKDF (reference sequence). V dropped 4 bases and J dropped 4 bases, with 10 bases sitting between them. The CDR3 contains 13 residues. The CDR3 DNA is TGTGCCACCAGCAAAAGGGAATCCTATGGCTACACCTTC. Its translation is CATSKRESYGYTF.

The chain combines TRBV6-5 with TRBJ2-7, with TRBD1 matching 9 bases. Germline-derived CDR1 and CDR2 are MNHEY and SVGAGI. Trimming cost V 6 bases and J 4 bases; bases outside gene matches: 10. This CDR3 comprises 15 residues. The CDR3 DNA reads as TGTGCCAGCAGCCCAGCCGGGACAGGGAGGTACGAGCAGTACTTC. Encoded protein: CASSPAGTGRYEQYF.

The chain employs TRBV27 and TRBJ2-3; 8 positions match TRBD2. CDR3 length equals 16 residues. V was clipped by 6 bases and J by 0 bases; unmatched bases: 8. CDR1 and CDR2 (germline): MNHEY, SMNVEV (reference sequence). The CDR3: CASSDTGGPSTDTQYF. The CDR3 coding sequence is TGTGCCAGCAGCGATACGGGAGGGCCTAGCACAGATACGCAGTATTTT.

In this sample, this clone turned up once. This chain links TRBV6-6 with TRBJ1-5; D ambiguous. The germline V gene has CDR1 MNHNY and CDR2 SVGAGI (reference sequence). CDR3 length: 12 residues. V was clipped by 0 bases and J by 5 bases, with 2 bases between them. The CDR3 DNA reads TGTGCCAGCAGTTACTCGGATCAGCCCCAGCATTTT. Translation gives CASSYSDQPQHF.

This clone was counted once. The chain combines TRBV28 with TRBJ1-5, with D possibly being TRBD1 (6 bases). The germline V and J ends were trimmed by 7 bases and 9 bases, with 19 bases remaining between them. This CDR3 is 14 amino acids long. Germline CDR1 and CDR2: MDHEN and SYDVKM. In nucleotides, the CDR3 is TGTGCCAGCACCACCCCGGCACCGGGGGCGCCCCAGCATTTT. Translation gives CASTTPAPGAPQHF.

CDR3 nucleotides: TGTGCCAGCAGTTTGCCCACGACAGGGCCCCCGAAGCAGACGAACACTGAAGCTTTCTTT. It translates to CASSLPTTGPPKQTNTEAFF. The chain uses TRBV28 and TRBJ1-1; 7 bases align to TRBD1. CDR3 size: 20 residues. Germline CDR1 MDHEN, CDR2 SYDVKM. Trimming at V came to 3 bases and at J to 1 base, leaving 20 bases not matched to a gene.